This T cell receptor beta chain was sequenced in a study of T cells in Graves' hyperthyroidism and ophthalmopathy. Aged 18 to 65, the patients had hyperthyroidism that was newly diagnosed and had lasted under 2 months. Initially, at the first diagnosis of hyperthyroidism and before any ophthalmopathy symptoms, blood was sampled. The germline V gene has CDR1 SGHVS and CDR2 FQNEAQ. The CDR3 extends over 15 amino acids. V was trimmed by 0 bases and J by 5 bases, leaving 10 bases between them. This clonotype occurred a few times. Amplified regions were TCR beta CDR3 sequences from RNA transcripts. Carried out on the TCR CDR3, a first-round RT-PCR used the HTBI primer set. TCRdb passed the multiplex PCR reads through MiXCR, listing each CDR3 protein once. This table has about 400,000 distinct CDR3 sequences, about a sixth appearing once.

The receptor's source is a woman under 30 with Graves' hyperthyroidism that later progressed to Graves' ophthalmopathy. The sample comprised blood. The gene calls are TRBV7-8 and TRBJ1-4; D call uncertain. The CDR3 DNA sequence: TGTGCCAGCAGCTTAGCCGACGGAATGAATGAAAAACTGTTTTTT. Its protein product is CASSLADGMNEKLFF. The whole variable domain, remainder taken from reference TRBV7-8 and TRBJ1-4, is GAGVSQSPRYKVAKRGQDVALRCDPISGHVSLFWYQQALGQGPEFLTYFQNEAQLDKSGLPSDRFFAERPEGSVSTLKIQRTQQEDSAVYLCASSLADGMNEKLFFGSGTQLSVL.